The source of this T cell receptor (beta chain) is a study of CD8 T cells in Susac syndrome. About the research overall: Within the sequenced group of Susac syndrome patients, more than 5 showed active disease and eight were in remission.

V lost 4 bases to trimming and J lost 4 bases, with 13 bases between them. CDR3 size: 14 residues. The germline V gene encodes CDR1 SGHDT and CDR2 YYEEEE. With random hexamers, roughly 0.5 to 1 ug RNA was reverse transcribed. MiXCR was run by TCRdb on the immunoSEQ multiplex PCR reads, yielding one entry per CDR3 protein. The data hold under 85,000 distinct CDR3 sequences, with around 94% observed a single time. The sample was CD8+ T cells from PBMCs. This rearrangement joins TRBV5-6 to TRBJ2-3, with a possible D match to TRBD1 (6 bases). The receptor's source is a human donor with Susac syndrome. The CDR3 reads CASSNRVFSDTQYF. The CDR3 DNA is TGTGCCAGCAGCAACAGGGTCTTCTCAGATACGCAGTATTTT. Filled out from reference TRBV5-6 and TRBJ2-3, the complete variable domain reads DAGVTQSPTHLIKTRGQQVTLRCSPKSGHDTVSWYQQALGQGPQFIFQYYEEEERQRGNFPDRFSGHQFPNYSSELNVNALLLGDSALYLCASSNRVFSDTQYFGPGTRLTVL.